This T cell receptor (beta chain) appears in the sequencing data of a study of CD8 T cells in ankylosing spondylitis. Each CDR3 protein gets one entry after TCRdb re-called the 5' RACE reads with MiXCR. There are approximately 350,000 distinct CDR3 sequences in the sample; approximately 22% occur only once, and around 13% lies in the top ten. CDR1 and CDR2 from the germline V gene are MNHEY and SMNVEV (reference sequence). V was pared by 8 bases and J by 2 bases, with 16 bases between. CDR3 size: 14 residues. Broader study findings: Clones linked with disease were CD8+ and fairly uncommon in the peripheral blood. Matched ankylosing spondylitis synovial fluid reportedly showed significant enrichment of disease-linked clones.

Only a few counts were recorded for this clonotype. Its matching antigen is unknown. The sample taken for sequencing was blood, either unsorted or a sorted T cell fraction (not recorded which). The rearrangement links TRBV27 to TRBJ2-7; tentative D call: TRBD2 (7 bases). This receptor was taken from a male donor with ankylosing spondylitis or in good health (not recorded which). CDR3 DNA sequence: TGTGCCAGCGGGTCTGGGGGGGGCGCCTACGAGCAGTACTTC. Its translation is CASGSGGGAYEQYF.